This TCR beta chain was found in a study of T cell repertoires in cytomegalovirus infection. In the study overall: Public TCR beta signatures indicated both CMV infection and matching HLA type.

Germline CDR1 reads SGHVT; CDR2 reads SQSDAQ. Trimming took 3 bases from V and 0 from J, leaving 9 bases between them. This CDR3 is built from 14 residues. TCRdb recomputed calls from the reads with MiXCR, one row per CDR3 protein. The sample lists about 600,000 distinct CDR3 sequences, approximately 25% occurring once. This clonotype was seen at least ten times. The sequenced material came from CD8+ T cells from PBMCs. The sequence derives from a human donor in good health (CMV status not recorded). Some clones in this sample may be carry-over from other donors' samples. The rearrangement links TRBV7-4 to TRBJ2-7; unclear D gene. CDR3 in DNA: TGTGCCAGCAGCTTTGTACAGACCTCCTACGAGCAGTACGTC. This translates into CASSFVQTSYEQYV.